The source of this TCR beta chain is a study of cytomegalovirus exposure and HLA in healthy donors. Study outcomes and limitations: With later analysis, a missense DCLRE1C variant became linked to TCR beta V- and J-gene trimming. Data from an earlier analysis indicated that most TCR beta V segments were productive either about 87% or about 30% of the time.

The germline V gene encodes CDR1 SGHTS and CDR2 YDEGEE. The CDR3 length is 15 residues. The V segment lost 2 bases and the J segment 6 bases; nucleotides outside the gene matches: 8. A multiplex PCR was run with 60 Vbeta primers and 13 Jbeta primers. Libraries were prepared by immunoSEQ multiplex PCR; TCRdb keeps only in-frame clonotypes and omits some of them. The sample contains about 95,000 clones, 70% to 85% of which appear only once. The table lists this clone with a few counts. The target antigen is unknown. The rearrangement joins TRBV5-8 to TRBJ2-4; 7 nucleotides line up with TRBD1. The sample was PBMCs. The clonotype was recovered from a man aged 25 to 40 in good health and CMV-seropositive. CDR3 in DNA: TGTGCCAGCAGCTTTGGAGACAGGGAAGCAAACATTCAGTACTTC. This encodes CASSFGDREANIQYF.